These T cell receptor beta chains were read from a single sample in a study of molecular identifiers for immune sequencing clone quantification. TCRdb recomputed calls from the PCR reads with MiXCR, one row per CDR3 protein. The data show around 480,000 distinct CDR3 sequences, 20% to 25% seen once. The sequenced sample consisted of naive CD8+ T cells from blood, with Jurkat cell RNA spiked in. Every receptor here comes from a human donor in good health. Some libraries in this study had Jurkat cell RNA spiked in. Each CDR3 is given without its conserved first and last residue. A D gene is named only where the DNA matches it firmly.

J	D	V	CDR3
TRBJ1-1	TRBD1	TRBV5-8	ASSANQGARTEAF
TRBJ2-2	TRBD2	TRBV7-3	ASSLLAGDTNTGELF
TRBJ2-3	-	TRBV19	ASSITSGPSTDTQY
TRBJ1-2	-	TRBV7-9	ASSLGNDPYGYT
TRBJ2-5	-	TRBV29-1	SVEEVTTWETQY
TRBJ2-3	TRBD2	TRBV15	ATSRRTSGRPDTQY
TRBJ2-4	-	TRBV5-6	ASTPGLDSPALAKNIQY
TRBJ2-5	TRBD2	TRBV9	ASSASGPETQY
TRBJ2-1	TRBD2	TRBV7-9	ASSLGVAGGDEQF
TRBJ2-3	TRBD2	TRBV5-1	ASSFSPSGGPRGDTQY
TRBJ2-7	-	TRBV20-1	SAGVGAGCEQY
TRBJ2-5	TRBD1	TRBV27	ASSPGQVGQTQY
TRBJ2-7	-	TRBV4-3	ASSQDPAGTPYEQY
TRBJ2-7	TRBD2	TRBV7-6	ASSLGAGGVNEQY